This T cell receptor beta chain was sequenced in a study of T cell responses to AZD1222 COVID-19 vaccine. Study conclusions and caveats: Along spike, vaccine-associated CD4 TCRs were found throughout, with dominance at 160-218 and 743-854.

Here immunoSEQ multiplex PCR was the method, and the copy in TCRdb shows in-frame clones only, minus some. Among some 200,000 clones listed, approximately 93% were seen once. As concerns this clone: Antigen specificity is unknown.

The CDR3 spans 15 residues. CDR1 and CDR2 from the germline V gene are MNHEY and SVGAGI. The V end was cut by 0 bases, the J end by 5 bases, with 11 bases between. The rearrangement uses TRBV6-5 and TRBJ2-1; D call uncertain. This clonotype originated in an adult who received the AZD1222 COVID-19 vaccine. Material: peripheral blood, obtained 28 days after the second AZD1222 dose. The CDR3 is CASSYSAANHNEQFF. The DNA of the CDR3 is TGTGCCAGCAGTTACTCGGCTGCAAACCACAATGAGCAGTTCTTC.